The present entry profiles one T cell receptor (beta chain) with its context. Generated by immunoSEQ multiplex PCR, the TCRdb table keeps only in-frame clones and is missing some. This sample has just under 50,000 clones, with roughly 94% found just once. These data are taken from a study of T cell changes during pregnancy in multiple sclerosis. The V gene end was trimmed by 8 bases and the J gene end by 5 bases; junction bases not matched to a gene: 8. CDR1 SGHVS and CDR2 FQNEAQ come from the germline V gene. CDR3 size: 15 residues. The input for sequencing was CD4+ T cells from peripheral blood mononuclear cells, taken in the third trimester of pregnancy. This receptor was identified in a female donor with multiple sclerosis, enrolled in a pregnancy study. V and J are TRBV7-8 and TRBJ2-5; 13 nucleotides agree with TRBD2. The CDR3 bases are TGTGCCAGCGCCCCGACTAGCGGGAGGATGGAGACCCAGTACTTC. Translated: CASAPTSGRMETQYF. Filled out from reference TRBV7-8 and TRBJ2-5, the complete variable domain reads GAGVSQSPRYKVAKRGQDVALRCDPISGHVSLFWYQQALGQGPEFLTYFQNEAQLDKSGLPSDRFFAERPEGSVSTLKIQRTQQEDSAVYLCASAPTSGRMETQYFGPGTRLLVL.